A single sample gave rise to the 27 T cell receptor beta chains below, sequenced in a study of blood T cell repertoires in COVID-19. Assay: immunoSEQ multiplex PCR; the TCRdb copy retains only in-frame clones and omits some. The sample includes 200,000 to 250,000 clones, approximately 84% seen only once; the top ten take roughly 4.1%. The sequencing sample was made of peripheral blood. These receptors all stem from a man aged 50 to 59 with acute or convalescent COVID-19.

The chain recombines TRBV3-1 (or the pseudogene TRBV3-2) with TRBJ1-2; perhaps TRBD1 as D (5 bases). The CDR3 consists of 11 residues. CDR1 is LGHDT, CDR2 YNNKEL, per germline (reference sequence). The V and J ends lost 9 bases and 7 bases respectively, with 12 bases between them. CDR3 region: CASRGVAGYTF. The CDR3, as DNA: TGTGCCAGTCGGGGGGTGGCTGGCTACACCTTC.

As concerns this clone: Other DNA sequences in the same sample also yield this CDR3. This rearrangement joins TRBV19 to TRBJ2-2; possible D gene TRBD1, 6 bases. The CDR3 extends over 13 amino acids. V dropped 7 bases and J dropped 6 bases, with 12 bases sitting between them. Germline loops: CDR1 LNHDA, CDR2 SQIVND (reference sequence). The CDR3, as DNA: TGTGCCAGTATAGGTCCAGGGGCCGGGGAGCTGTTTTTT. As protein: CASIGPGAGELFF.

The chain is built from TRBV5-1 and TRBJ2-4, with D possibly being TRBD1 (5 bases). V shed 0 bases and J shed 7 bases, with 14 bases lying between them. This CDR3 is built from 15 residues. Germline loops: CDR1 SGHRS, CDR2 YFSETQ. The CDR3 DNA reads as TGCGCCAGCAGCTTGGCCGGGCAGGGTGCGAACATTCAGTACTTC. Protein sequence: CASSLAGQGANIQYF.

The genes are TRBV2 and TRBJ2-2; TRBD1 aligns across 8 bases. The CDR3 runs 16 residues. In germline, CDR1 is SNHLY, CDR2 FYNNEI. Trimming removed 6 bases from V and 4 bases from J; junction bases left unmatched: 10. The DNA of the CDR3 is TGTGCCAGCAGGGCCGGACAGGGAGTAAGCACCGGGGAGCTGTTTTTT. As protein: CASRAGQGVSTGELFF.

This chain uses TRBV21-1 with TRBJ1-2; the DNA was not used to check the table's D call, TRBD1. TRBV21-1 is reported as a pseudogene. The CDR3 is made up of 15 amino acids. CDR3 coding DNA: TGTGCCAGCAGCTCCCACACAGGGGTGGGCTATGGCTACACCTTC. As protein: CASSSHTGVGYGYTF.

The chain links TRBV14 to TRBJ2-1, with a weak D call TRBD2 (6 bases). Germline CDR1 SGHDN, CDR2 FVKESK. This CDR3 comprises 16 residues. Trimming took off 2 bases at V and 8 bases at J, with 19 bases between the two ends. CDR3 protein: CASSQLPQRVGDEQFF. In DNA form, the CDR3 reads TGTGCCAGCAGCCAATTACCCCAGCGGGTAGGCGATGAGCAGTTCTTC.

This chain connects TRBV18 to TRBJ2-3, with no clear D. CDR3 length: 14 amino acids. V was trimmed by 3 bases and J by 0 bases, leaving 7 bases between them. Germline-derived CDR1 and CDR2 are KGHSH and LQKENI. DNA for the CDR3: TGTGCCAGCTCACCGATCAGAAGCACAGATACGCAGTATTTT. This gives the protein CASSPIRSTDTQYF. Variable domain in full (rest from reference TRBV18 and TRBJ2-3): NAGVMQNPRHLVRRRGQEARLRCSPMKGHSHVYWYRQLPEEGLKFMVYLQKENIIDESGMPKERFSAEFPKEGPSILRIQQVVRGDSAAYFCASSPIRSTDTQYFGPGTRLTVL.

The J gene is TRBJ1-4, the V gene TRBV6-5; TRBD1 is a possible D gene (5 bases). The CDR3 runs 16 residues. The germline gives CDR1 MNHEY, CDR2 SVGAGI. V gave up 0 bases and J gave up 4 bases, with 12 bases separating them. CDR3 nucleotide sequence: TGTGCCAGCAGTTACTCGATGGGGCGCGTTAATGAAAAACTGTTTTTT. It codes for CASSYSMGRVNEKLFF.

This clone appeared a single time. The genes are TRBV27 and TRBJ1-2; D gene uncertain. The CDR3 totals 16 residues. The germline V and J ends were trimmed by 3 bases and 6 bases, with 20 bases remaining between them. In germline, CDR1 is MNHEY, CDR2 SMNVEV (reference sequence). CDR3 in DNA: TGTGCCAGCAGTTTCGGAGGCAGTGTGAGGAGTGATGGCTACACCTTC. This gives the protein CASSFGGSVRSDGYTF.

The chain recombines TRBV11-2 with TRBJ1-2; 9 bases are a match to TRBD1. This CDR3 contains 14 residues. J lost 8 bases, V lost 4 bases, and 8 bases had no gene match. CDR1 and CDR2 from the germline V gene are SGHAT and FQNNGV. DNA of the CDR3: TGTGCCAGCAGCTCAACCCTTACAGGGGGCGGCTACACCTTC. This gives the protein CASSSTLTGGGYTF.

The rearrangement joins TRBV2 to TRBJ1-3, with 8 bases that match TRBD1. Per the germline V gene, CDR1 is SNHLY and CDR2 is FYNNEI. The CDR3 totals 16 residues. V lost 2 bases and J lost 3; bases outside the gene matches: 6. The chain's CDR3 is CASSEPGQARGNTIYF. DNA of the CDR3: TGTGCCAGCAGTGAACCGGGACAGGCCCGTGGAAACACCATATATTTT.

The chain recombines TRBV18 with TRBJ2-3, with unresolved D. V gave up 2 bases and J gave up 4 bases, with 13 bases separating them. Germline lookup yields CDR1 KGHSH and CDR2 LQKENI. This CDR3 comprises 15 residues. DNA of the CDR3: TGTGCCAGCTCACCAGTCGCGGCAACCTCAGATACGCAGTATTTT. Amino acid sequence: CASSPVAATSDTQYF.

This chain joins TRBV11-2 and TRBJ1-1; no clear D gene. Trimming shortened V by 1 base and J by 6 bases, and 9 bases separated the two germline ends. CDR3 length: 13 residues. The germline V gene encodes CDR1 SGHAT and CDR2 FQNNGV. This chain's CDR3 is CASSLGTVAEAFF. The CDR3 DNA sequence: TGTGCCAGCAGCTTAGGTACAGTTGCTGAAGCTTTCTTT.

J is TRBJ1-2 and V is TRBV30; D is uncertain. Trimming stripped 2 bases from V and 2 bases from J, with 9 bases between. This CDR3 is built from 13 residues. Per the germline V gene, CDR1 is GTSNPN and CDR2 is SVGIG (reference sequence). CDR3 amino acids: CAWSLQTNYGYTF. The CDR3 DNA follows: TGTGCCTGGAGTTTACAGACAAACTATGGCTACACCTTC.

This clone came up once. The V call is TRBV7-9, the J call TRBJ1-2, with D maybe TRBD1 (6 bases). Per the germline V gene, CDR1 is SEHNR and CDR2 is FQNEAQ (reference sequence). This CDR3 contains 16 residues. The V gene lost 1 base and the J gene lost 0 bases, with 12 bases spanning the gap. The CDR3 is CASSLDRTATNYGYTF. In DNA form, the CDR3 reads TGTGCCAGCAGCTTAGATCGGACAGCCACTAACTATGGCTACACCTTC.

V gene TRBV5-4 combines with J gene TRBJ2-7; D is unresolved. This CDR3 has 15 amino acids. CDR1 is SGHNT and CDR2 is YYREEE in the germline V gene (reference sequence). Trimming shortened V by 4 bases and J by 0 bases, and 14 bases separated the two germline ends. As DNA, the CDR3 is TGTGCCAGCAGCCCGGCGCGGCGTAGCTCCTACGAGCAGTACTTC. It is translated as CASSPARRSSYEQYF. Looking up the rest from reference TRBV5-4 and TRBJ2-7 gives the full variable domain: ETGVTQSPTHLIKTRGQQVTLRCSSQSGHNTVSWYQQALGQGPQFIFQYYREEENGRGNFPPRFSGLQFPNYSSELNVNALELDDSALYLCASSPARRSSYEQYFGPGTRLTVT.

CDR3 region: CSASFQGRSYNSPLHF. In nucleotides, the CDR3 is TGCAGTGCTAGTTTCCAGGGTCGGTCCTATAATTCACCCCTCCACTTT. The chain recombines TRBV20-1 with TRBJ1-6, with D possibly TRBD1 on 5 matching bases. The germline V gene encodes CDR1 DFQATT and CDR2 SNEGSKA (reference sequence). V was pared by 3 bases and J by 1 base, with 13 bases between. This CDR3 region has 16 residues.

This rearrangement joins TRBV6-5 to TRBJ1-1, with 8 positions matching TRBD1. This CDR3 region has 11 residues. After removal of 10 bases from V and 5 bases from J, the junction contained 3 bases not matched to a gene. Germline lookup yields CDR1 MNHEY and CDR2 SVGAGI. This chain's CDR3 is CATDRGTEAFF. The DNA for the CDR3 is TGTGCCACCGACAGGGGAACTGAAGCTTTCTTT.

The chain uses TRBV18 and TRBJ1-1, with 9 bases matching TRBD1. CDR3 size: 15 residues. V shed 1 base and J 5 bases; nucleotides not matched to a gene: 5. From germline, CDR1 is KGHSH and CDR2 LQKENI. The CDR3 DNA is TGTGCCAGCTCACCACTCCGGGACAGGGAAACTGAAGCTTTCTTT. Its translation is CASSPLRDRETEAFF. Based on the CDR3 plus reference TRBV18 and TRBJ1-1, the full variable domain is NAGVMQNPRHLVRRRGQEARLRCSPMKGHSHVYWYRQLPEEGLKFMVYLQKENIIDESGMPKERFSAEFPKEGPSILRIQQVVRGDSAAYFCASSPLRDRETEAFFGQGTRLTVV.

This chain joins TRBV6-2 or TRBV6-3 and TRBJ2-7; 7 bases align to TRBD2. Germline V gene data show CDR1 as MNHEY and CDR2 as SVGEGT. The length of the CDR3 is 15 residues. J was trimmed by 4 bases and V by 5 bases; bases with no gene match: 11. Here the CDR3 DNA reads TGTGCCAGCAGTGACACTCGCGGGGGTCGATACGAGCAGTACTTC. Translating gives CASSDTRGGRYEQYF.

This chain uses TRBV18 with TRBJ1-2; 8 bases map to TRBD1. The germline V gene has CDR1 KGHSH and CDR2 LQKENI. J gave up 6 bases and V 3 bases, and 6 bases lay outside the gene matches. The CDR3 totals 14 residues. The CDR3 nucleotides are TGTGCCAGCTCACCGCTCGACAGGGGACATGGCTACACCTTC. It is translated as CASSPLDRGHGYTF.

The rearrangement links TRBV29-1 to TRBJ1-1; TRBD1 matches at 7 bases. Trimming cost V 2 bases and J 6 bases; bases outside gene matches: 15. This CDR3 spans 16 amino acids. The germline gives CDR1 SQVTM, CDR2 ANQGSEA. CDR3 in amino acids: CSVEMLADRDVAEAFF. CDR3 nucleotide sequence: TGCAGCGTTGAAATGTTGGCAGACAGGGATGTTGCTGAAGCTTTCTTT. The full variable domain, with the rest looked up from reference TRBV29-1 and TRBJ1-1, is SAVISQKPSRDICQRGTSLTIQCQVDSQVTMMFWYRQQPGQSLTLIATANQGSEATYESGFVIDKFPISRPNLTFSTLTVSNMSPEDSSIYLCSVEMLADRDVAEAFFGQGTRLTVV.

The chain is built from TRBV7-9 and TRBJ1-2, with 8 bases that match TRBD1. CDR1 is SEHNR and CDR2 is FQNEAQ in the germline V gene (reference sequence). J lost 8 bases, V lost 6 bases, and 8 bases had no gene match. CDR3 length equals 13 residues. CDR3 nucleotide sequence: TGTGCCAGCAGAGAGGGACAGGTGGGCGGCTACACCTTC. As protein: CASREGQVGGYTF. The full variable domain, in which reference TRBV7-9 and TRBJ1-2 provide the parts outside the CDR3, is DTGVSQNPRHKITKRGQNVTFRCDPISEHNRLYWYRQTLGQGPEFLTYFQNEAQLEKSRLLSDRFSAERPKGSFSTLEIQRTEQGDSAMYLCASREGQVGGYTFGSGTRLTVV.

CDR3 region: CASSSPTGNTEAFF. CDR3 bases: TGTGCCAGCAGTTCCCCGACGGGAAACACTGAAGCTTTCTTT. The rearrangement links TRBV6-6 to TRBJ1-1; D ambiguous. CDR3 length equals 14 residues. V lost 4 bases to trimming and J lost 2 bases, with 11 bases between them. Per the germline V gene, CDR1 is MNHNY and CDR2 is SVGAGI (reference sequence).

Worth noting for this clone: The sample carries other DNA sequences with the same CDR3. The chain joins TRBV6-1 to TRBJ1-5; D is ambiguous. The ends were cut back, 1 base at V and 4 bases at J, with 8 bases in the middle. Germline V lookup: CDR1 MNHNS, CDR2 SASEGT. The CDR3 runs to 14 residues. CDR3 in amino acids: CASSEGQSNQPQHF. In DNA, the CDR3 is TGTGCCAGCAGTGAAGGGCAGTCTAATCAGCCCCAGCATTTT.

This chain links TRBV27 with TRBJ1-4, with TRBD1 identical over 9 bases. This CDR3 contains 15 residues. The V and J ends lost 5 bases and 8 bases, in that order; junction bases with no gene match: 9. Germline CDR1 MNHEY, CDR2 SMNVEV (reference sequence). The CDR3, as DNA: TGTGCCAGCAGTGCAGGGACAGGGTTTGGCGAAAAACTGTTTTTT. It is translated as CASSAGTGFGEKLFF.

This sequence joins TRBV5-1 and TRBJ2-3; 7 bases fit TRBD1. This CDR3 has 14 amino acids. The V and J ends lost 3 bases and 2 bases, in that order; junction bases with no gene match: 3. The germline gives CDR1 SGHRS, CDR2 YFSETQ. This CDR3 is CASSWGQNTDTQYF. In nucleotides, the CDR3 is TGCGCCAGCAGCTGGGGACAGAACACAGATACGCAGTATTTT.